These 21 T cell receptor beta chains originate from one sample sequenced in a study of cytomegalovirus exposure and HLA in healthy donors. PCR employed 60 Vbeta and 13 Jbeta primers. Assay used: immunoSEQ multiplex PCR; TCRdb lists only in-frame clones, some missing. The table includes over 130,000 clones, approximately 80% detected once. The sample was PBMCs. These receptors were obtained from a man aged 40-49 years in good health and CMV-seronegative.

The chain has TRBV18 and TRBJ2-7; 9 nucleotides agree with TRBD1. Germline lookup yields CDR1 KGHSH and CDR2 LQKENI. The CDR3 is 16 residues long. J lost 5 bases, V lost 4 bases, and 12 bases had no gene match. The DNA for the CDR3 is TGTGCCAGCTCACACGAAACAGGGGGCCGGGGAAACGAGCAGTACTTC. This codes for CASSHETGGRGNEQYF.

The chain has TRBV10-1 and TRBJ2-7, with TRBD2 matching 13 bases. The CDR3 spans 18 residues. Germline CDR1 reads WNHNN; CDR2 reads SYGVQD (reference sequence). The V segment lost 8 bases and the J segment 5 bases; nucleotides outside the gene matches: 18. The CDR3, as DNA: TGCGCCAGCGGAATCGGGACTAGCGGGATAATGGATATTCACGAGCAGTACTTC. It codes for CASGIGTSGIMDIHEQYF.

V is TRBV18 and J is TRBJ2-2; 8 bases fit TRBD1. CDR1 and CDR2 from the germline V gene are KGHSH and LQKENI. The CDR3 covers 15 residues. The junction had 4 bases not matched to a gene; V was cut back by 5 bases and J by 2 bases. The CDR3 DNA follows: TGTGCCAGCTCAACAGACAGGGGAAACACCGGGGAGCTGTTTTTT. It codes for CASSTDRGNTGELFF.

The chain is built from TRBV4-1 and TRBJ1-2; 7 nucleotides match TRBD1. J gave up 8 bases and V 0 bases, and 21 bases lay outside the gene matches. Germline CDR1 MGHRA, CDR2 YSYEKL. The CDR3 contains 19 residues. CDR3 in amino acids: CASSQDRGLLQGETQGYTF. CDR3 in DNA: TGCGCCAGCAGCCAAGATAGGGGTCTCCTGCAGGGGGAAACGCAAGGCTACACCTTC.

The V and J genes are TRBV11-2 and TRBJ2-7; 8 bases match TRBD1. Per the germline V gene, CDR1 is SGHAT and CDR2 is FQNNGV. V shed 6 bases and J 3 bases; nucleotides not matched to a gene: 10. The CDR3 sequence is 15 residues long. As DNA, the CDR3 is TGTGCCAGCAGTCAACAGACAGGGGCCATCTACGAGCAGTACTTC. Its protein is CASSQQTGAIYEQYF.

V usage is TRBV10-2 and J usage is TRBJ2-1, with TRBD2 matching over 9 bases. Germline values: CDR1 WSHSY, CDR2 SAAADI. This CDR3 spans 16 amino acids. J was trimmed by 4 bases and V by 3 bases; bases with no gene match: 7. CDR3 sequence reads: CASSDPGLAQYNEQFF. The CDR3 DNA is TGCGCCAGCAGTGATCCAGGACTAGCGCAATACAATGAGCAGTTCTTC.

This clone was seen a single time. The CDR3 loop is CASSLSGGDTGELFF. The CDR3 DNA reads as TGTGCCAGCAGCTTATCCGGGGGAGACACCGGGGAGCTGTTTTTT. The chain couples TRBV7-2 to TRBJ2-2, with TRBD2 as a possible D gene (6 bases). The germline V gene encodes CDR1 SGHTA and CDR2 FQGNSA. The V end lost 2 bases, the J end lost 3 bases, and 10 bases lay between the germline ends. This CDR3 comprises 15 residues.

CDR3 in amino acids: CASRGTASYEQYF. The CDR3 DNA reads as TGCGCCAGCAGAGGGACAGCCTCCTACGAGCAGTACTTC. J is TRBJ2-7 and V is TRBV4-1; 7 bases map to TRBD1. With 6 bases clipped from V and 0 bases from J, the junction kept 2 bases outside the gene matches. Germline V gives CDR1 MGHRA, CDR2 YSYEKL. This CDR3 region has 13 residues.

The chain has TRBV6-5 and TRBJ2-1; 12 nucleotides align to TRBD2. Trimming removed 6 bases from V and 8 bases from J; junction bases left unmatched: 8. CDR3 length: 15 amino acids. The germline gives CDR1 MNHEY, CDR2 SVGAGI. The CDR3 sequence: CASSLASGRAYEQFF. The CDR3 DNA follows: TGTGCCAGCAGCCTAGCTAGCGGGAGGGCCTATGAGCAGTTCTTC.

This clone was counted a single time. CDR3 bases: TGTGCCAGCAGCGAACAGGGTTGGGGCTACACCTTC. Amino acid sequence: CASSEQGWGYTF. V is TRBV2 and J is TRBJ1-2, with D possibly matching TRBD1 (6 bases). Per germline, CDR1 SNHLY and CDR2 FYNNEI. Trimming shortened V by 6 bases and J by 8 bases, and 13 bases separated the two germline ends. The CDR3 length is 12 residues.

A word on this clone: One end of the junction fails to match germline, which may point to a read error. The J gene is TRBJ2-7, the V gene TRBV10-3, with D possibly matching TRBD2 (6 bases). Per germline, CDR1 ENHRY and CDR2 SYGVKD. CDR3 length: 13 residues. In DNA, the CDR3 is TGTGCCAGCAGTTATGGGGGGAACTACGAGCAGTACTTC. Translating gives CASSYGGNYEQYF.

J is TRBJ1-4 and V is TRBV27, with 10 bases lining up with TRBD1. The CDR3 is 17 residues long. Germline assignment: CDR1 MNHEY and CDR2 SMNVEV (reference sequence). Trimming at V came to 0 bases and at J to 6 bases, leaving 7 bases not matched to a gene. The CDR3 DNA follows: TGTGCCAGCAGTTTATCCTCGACAGGGGGCAGTGATGAAAAACTGTTTTTT. It is translated as CASSLSSTGGSDEKLFF.

This clone was detected only a few times. The genes are TRBV7-9 and TRBJ1-1; 9 bases agree with TRBD1. The trim removed 2 bases at V and 0 bases at J, leaving 7 bases unmatched. The CDR3 is made up of 17 amino acids. Germline V lookup: CDR1 SEHNR, CDR2 FQNEAQ (reference sequence). The CDR3 is CASSLQAGQGLNTEAFF. For the CDR3, the DNA is TGTGCCAGCAGCTTACAAGCGGGACAGGGATTGAACACTGAAGCTTTCTTT.

The rearrangement uses TRBV10-3 and TRBJ2-1, with TRBD2 matching 9 bases. J lost 8 bases, V lost 4 bases, and 6 bases had no gene match. Germline V gene sequence: CDR1 ENHRY, CDR2 SYGVKD. There are 14 residues in the CDR3. CDR3 in DNA: TGTGCCATCAGTGCTCAGCGGGAGGTTCATGAGCAGTTCTTC. Amino acids: CAISAQREVHEQFF.

The chain couples TRBV4-1 to TRBJ2-7, with D maybe TRBD1 (5 bases). CDR1 is MGHRA and CDR2 is YSYEKL in the germline V gene. This CDR3 contains 13 residues. The V end was cut by 3 bases, the J end by 6 bases, with 12 bases between. CDR3 bases: TGCGCCAGCAGCCATCGTCAGGGAATCGAGCAGTACTTC. Translated, it gives CASSHRQGIEQYF.

The chain uses TRBV2 and TRBJ2-7, with 7 positions matching TRBD2. CDR1 and CDR2 from the germline V gene are SNHLY and FYNNEI. The CDR3 runs 15 residues. V gave up 7 bases and J gave up 4 bases; unmatched junction bases: 13. Here the CDR3 reads CASTDPTSVPYEQYF. CDR3 nucleotide sequence: TGTGCCAGCACTGACCCCACTAGCGTGCCTTACGAGCAGTACTTC.

The chain recombines TRBV19 with TRBJ1-2; maybe TRBD1 (5 bases). V was cut by 1 base and J by 1 base, with 7 bases left in between. CDR1 LNHDA and CDR2 SQIVND come from the germline V gene (reference sequence). The CDR3 totals 14 residues. CDR3 loop: CASSIGQGNYGYTF. The CDR3 DNA reads as TGTGCCAGTAGTATAGGGCAGGGTAACTATGGCTACACCTTC.

The chain recombines TRBV29-1 with TRBJ2-7, with TRBD1 matching 10 bases. CDR1 is SQVTM and CDR2 is ANQGSEA in the germline V gene. After removal of 5 bases from V and 4 bases from J, the junction contained 11 bases not matched to a gene. This CDR3 region has 15 residues. CDR3 sequence (DNA): TGCAGCGTTCTTAGTGCGACAGGGGGCTGGTACGAGCAGTACTTC. This gives the protein CSVLSATGGWYEQYF.

Details on this clone: Germline is not matched at one junction end, which may reflect a read error. The rearrangement uses TRBV2 and TRBJ2-7; TRBD2 matches 12 bases. CDR1 and CDR2 from the germline V gene are SNHLY and FYNNEI. This CDR3 contains 13 residues. CDR3 loop: CANSREVRLAGAF. For the CDR3, the DNA is TGTGCCAACAGTAGAGAGGTCCGACTAGCGGGAGCCTTC.

The chain employs TRBV4-1 and TRBJ1-4; 7 positions agree with TRBD1. With V trimmed by 1 base and J by 8 bases, 7 bases remained unmatched. In germline, CDR1 is MGHRA, CDR2 YSYEKL. CDR3 length: 15 amino acids. As DNA, the CDR3 is TGCGCCAGCAGCCAAGGGACAGGCGCTGGAGAAAAACTGTTTTTT. Translation gives CASSQGTGAGEKLFF.

The rearrangement links TRBV7-2 to TRBJ2-2, with 10 bases fitting TRBD2. The length of the CDR3 is 15 residues. Germline V lookup: CDR1 SGHTA, CDR2 FQGNSA. The trim removed 1 base at V and 5 bases at J, leaving 1 base unmatched. The CDR3 loop reads CASSLGGLATGELFF. The CDR3 DNA follows: TGTGCCAGCAGCTTAGGGGGACTAGCGACCGGGGAGCTGTTTTTT.